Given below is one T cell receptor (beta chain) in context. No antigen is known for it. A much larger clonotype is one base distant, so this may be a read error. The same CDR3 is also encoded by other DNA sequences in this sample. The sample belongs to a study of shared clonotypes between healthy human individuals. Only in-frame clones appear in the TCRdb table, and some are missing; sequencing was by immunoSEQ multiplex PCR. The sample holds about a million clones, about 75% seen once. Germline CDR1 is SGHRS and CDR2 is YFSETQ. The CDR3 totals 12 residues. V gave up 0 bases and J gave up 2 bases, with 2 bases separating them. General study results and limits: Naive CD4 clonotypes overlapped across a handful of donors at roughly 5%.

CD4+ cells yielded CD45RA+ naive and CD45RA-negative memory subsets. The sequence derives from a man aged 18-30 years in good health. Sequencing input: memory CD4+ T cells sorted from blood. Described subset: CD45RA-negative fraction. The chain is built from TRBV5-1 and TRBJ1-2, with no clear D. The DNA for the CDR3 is TGCGCCAGCAGCTTGGGGAACTATGGCTACACCTTC. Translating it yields CASSLGNYGYTF.